This TCR beta chain was captured by sequencing in a study of T cells after posttransplantation cyclophosphamide. General study results and limits: TRB clonality was highly associated with recipient CMV seropositivity and reactivation. TRB overlap between skin or GI tissue T cells and blood was limited.

Generated by immunoSEQ multiplex PCR, the TCRdb table keeps only in-frame clones and is missing some. This repertoire shows about 7,300 clones, around 92% found once; its top ten account for roughly 4%. On this clone: Its antigen remains unknown.

Per the germline V gene, CDR1 is SGHRS and CDR2 is YFSETQ. CDR3 length: 16 amino acids. J lost 6 bases, V lost 4 bases, and 8 bases had no gene match. The sequence came from a woman between 50 and 59 years old in good health and a related stem cell transplant donor. Sequencing was performed on CD4+ T cells sorted from blood. The rearrangement links TRBV5-1 to TRBJ1-6; 9 bases line up with TRBD1. The CDR3 sequence is CASSQITGGGNSPLHF. In DNA form, the CDR3 reads TGCGCCAGCAGCCAGATTACAGGGGGCGGTAATTCACCCCTCCACTTT.